This TCR beta chain is drawn from a study of cytomegalovirus exposure and HLA in healthy donors. Study results and caveats: Rarity characterized most TCR sequences, yet some public TCRs appeared in many donors.

Germline CDR1 and CDR2: SGDLS and YYNGEE. The ends were cut back, 0 bases at V and 8 bases at J, with 26 bases in the middle. The CDR3 runs 18 residues. For this clone: Its antigen is unknown.

When sampled, the donors appeared nominally healthy, though they likely had unrecorded immune exposures. PCR used 60 Vbeta primers and 13 Jbeta primers. Profiled with immunoSEQ multiplex PCR; TCRdb holds only in-frame clones, not every one. The table includes some 130,000 clones, 75% to 85% detected once. This sequence originates from a middle-aged woman in good health and CMV-seronegative. V usage is TRBV9 and J usage is TRBJ1-1, with D possibly being TRBD1 (5 bases). The sequencing sample was made of PBMCs. Here the CDR3 DNA reads TGTGCCAGCAGCGTAGGACTAAGGTTGGGGCGGGAACCATCCGAAGCTTTCTTT. Its protein product is CASSVGLRLGREPSEAFF.